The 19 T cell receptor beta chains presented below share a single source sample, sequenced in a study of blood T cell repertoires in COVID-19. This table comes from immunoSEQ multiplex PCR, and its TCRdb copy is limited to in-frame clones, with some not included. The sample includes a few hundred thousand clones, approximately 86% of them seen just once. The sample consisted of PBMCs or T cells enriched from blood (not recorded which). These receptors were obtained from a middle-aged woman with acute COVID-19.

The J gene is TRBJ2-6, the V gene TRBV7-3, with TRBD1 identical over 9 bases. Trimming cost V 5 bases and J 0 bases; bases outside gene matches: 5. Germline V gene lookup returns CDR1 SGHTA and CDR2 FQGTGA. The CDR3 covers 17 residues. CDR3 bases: TGTGCCAGCAGCCCAGGACAGGGGAACTCTGGGGCCAACGTCCTGACTTTC. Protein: CASSPGQGNSGANVLTF.

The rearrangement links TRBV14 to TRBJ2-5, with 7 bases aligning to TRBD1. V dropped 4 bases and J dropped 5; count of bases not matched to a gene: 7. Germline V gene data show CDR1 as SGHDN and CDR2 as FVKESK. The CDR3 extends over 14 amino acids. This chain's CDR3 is CASSLPGQRETQYF. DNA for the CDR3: TGTGCCAGCAGCCTCCCGGGACAGCGTGAGACCCAGTACTTC. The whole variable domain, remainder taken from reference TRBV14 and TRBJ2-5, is EAGVTQFPSHSVIEKGQTVTLRCDPISGHDNLYWYRRVMGKEIKFLLHFVKESKQDESGMPNNRFLAERTGGTYSTLKVQPAELEDSGVYFCASSLPGQRETQYFGPGTRLLVL.

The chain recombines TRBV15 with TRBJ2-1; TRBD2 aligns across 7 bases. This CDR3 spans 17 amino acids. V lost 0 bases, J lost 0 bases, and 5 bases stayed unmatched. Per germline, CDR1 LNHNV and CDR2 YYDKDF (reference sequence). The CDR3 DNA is TGTGCCACCAGCAGAGATTTGGGCGGGAGCTCCTACAATGAGCAGTTCTTC. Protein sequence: CATSRDLGGSSYNEQFF.

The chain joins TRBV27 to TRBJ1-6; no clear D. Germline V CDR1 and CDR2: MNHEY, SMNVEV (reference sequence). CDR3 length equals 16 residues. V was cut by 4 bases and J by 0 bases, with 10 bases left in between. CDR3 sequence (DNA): TGTGCCAGCAGTTGGGGAGTGAGCTCCTATAATTCACCCCTCCACTTT. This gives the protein CASSWGVSSYNSPLHF.

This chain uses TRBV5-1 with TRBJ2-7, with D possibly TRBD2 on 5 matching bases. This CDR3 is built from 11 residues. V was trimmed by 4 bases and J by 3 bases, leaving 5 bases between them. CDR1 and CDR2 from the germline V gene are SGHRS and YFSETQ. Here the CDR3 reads CASSRDYEQYF. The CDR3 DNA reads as TGCGCCAGCAGCCGGGACTACGAGCAGTACTTC.

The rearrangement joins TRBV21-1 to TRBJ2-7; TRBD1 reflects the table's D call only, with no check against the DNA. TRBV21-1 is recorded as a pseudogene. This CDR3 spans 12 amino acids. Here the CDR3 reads CASSTGQHEQYF. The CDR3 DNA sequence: TGTGCCAGCAGCACGGGACAGCACGAGCAGTACTTC.

The CDR3: CASSSIGQGTDYGYTF. DNA for the CDR3: TGTGCCAGCAGCTCTATCGGACAGGGGACTGACTATGGCTACACCTTC. The rearrangement uses TRBV27 and TRBJ1-2; 9 bases map to TRBD1. The germline CDR1 and CDR2 sequences are MNHEY and SMNVEV (reference sequence). V shed 6 bases and J 3 bases; nucleotides not matched to a gene: 11. The CDR3 totals 16 residues.

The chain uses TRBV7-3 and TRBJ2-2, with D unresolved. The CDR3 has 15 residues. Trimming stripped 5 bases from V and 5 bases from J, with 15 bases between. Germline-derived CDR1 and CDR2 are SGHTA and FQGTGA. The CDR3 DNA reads TGTGCCAGCAGCCCCTCGACTGCTCAAACCGGGGAGCTGTTTTTT. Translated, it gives CASSPSTAQTGELFF.

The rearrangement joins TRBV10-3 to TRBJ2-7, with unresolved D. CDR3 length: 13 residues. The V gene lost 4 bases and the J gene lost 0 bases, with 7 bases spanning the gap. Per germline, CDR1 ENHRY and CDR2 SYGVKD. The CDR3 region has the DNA TGTGCCATCAGTGCTTACGGCTCCTACGAGCAGTACTTC. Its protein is CAISAYGSYEQYF.

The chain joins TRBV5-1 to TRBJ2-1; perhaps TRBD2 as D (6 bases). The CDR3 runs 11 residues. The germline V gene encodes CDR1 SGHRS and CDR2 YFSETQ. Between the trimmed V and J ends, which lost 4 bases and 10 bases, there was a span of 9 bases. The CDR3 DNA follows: TGCGCCAGCAGCGGGACTTGGGAGCAGTTCTTC. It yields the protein CASSGTWEQFF.

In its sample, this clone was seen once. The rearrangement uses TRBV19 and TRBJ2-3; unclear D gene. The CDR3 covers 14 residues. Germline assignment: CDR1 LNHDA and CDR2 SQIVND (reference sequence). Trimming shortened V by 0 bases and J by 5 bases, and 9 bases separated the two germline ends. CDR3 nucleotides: TGTGCCAGTAGTATAGATCAGGCCCAAGATACGCAGTATTTT. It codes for CASSIDQAQDTQYF.

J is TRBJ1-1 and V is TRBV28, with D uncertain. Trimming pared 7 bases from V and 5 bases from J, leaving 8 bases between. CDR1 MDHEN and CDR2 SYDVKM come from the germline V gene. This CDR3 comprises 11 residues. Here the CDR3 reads CASTLSTEAFF. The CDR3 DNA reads TGTGCCAGCACCCTTAGTACTGAAGCTTTCTTT.

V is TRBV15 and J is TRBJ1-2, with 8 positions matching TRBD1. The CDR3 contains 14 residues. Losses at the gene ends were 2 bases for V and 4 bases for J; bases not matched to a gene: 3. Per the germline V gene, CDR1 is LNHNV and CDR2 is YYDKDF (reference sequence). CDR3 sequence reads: CATSRPGGVYGYTF. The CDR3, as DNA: TGTGCCACCAGCAGACCAGGGGGCGTCTATGGCTACACCTTC.

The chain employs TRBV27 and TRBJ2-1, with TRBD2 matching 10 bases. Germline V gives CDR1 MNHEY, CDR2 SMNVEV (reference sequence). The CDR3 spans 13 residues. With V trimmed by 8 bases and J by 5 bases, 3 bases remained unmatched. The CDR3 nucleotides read TGTGCCAGCCGTACTAGCGGGAACAATGAGCAGTTCTTC. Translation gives CASRTSGNNEQFF.

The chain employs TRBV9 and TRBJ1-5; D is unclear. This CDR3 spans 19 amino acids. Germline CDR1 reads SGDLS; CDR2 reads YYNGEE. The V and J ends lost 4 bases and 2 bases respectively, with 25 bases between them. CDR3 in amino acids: CASSSSPSRALMCNQPQHF. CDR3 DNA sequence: TGTGCCAGCAGCTCATCTCCTAGCCGGGCCCTGATGTGCAATCAGCCCCAGCATTTT.

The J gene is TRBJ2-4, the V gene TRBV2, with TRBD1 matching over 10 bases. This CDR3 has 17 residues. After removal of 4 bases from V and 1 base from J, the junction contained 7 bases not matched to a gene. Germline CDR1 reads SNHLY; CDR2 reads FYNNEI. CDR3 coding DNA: TGTGCCAGCAGTGGCCGACAGGGGGCGTCGGCCAAAAACATTCAGTACTTC. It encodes CASSGRQGASAKNIQYF.

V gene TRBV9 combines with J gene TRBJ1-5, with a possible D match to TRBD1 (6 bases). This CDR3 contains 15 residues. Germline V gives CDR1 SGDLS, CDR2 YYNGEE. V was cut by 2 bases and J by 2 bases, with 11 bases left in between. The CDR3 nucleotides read TGTGCCAGCAGCGTTGGGGGGGCAGGCAATCAGCCCCAGCATTTT. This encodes CASSVGGAGNQPQHF.

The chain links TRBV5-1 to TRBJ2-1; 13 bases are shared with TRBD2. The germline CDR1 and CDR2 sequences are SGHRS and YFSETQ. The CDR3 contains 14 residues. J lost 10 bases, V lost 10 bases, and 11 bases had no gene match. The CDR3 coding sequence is TGCGCCTTGGGAGGACTAGCGGGAGTACACGAGCAGTTCTTC. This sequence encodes CALGGLAGVHEQFF.

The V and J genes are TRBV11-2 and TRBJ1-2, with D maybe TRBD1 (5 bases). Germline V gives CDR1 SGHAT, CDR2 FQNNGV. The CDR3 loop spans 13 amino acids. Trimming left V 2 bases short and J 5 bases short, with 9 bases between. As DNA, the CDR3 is TGTGCCAGCAGCTTACCAGGGAGGTATGGCTACACCTTC. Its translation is CASSLPGRYGYTF.